This T cell receptor beta chain was profiled in a study of blood T cell repertoires in COVID-19. Profiled with immunoSEQ multiplex PCR; TCRdb holds only in-frame clones, not every one. The table shows more than 85,000 clones, with roughly 85% occurring only once. Germline V lookup: CDR1 SQVTM, CDR2 ANQGSEA. The CDR3 consists of 12 residues. V dropped 3 bases and J dropped 7 bases, with 13 bases sitting between them. The source material was peripheral blood. The sequence derives from a man older than 75 with acute or convalescent COVID-19. V and J are TRBV29-1 and TRBJ2-7, with D hard to call. The CDR3 nucleotides are TGCAGCGTTGAGGGCAGCACCCGGGAGCAGTACTTC. Translated: CSVEGSTREQYF.